This T cell receptor beta chain was captured in a study of radiation and T cells in renal cell carcinoma (TCRdb year 2020). A note on the overall study: Samples came from a clinical trial, in which primary renal cell carcinomas received 15 Gy stereotactic body radiation therapy followed by nephrectomy 4 weeks later. In total, approximately 54 samples, comprising around 26 tumors and approximately 27 peripheral blood samples, were subjected to TCR beta sequencing. In the 53 samples combined, around 3.9 million unique CDR3 nucleotide sequences were found, encoding some 2,500,000 unique CDR3 amino acid sequences.

The study at large found these results: An increase in top tumor clonotypes in blood was observed from baseline to 2 weeks post-radiation, followed by contraction by 4 weeks, which was taken to suggest transient expansion of tumor-resident clones. Blood repertoire dynamics were not followed beyond 4 weeks after treatment. The single-armed trial design could not address effects of radiation dose or scheduling on the TCR repertoire. Because pretreatment tumor biopsies were not available, the study could not determine whether clonotypes were already present within the tumor at baseline.

The immunoSEQ kit was used, according to the manufacturer's recommendations, to generate TCR beta libraries from genomic DNA. Library preparation used a first multiplex PCR with proprietary primers, then a second PCR adding unique barcodes, with bead cleanups after each round. A positive control reaction and a negative control reaction, both provided in the kit, were run with every batch of samples. The final libraries were assessed on an Agilent 4200 TapeStation D1000 ScreenTape, pooled by volume, and quantified by qPCR. An Illumina NextSeq500 fitted with a MidOutput 150-cycle cartridge performed the sequencing, running 156 Read1 cycles and 15 Index1 cycles with the kit's custom primers. The pooled library was loaded at 0.75 to 1 pM with a roughly 20% PhiX control spike-in. The authors' pipeline ran thus. Vendor-processed data were analyzed in R, and a clonotype was defined as all T cells sharing the same CDR3 nucleotide sequence. In the clone abundance analyses, frequencies in each sample were normalized to that sample's 10,000 most abundant clones. Public T cell clones, averaging fewer than five per sample, were removed before analysis. Tumor-enriched and baseline blood-enriched clonotypes were defined by at least a 32-fold difference in abundance between compartments. A beta-binomial differential abundance model was used to identify clonotypes that were expanded or contracted between blood time points. Tumor-blood repertoire similarity was measured with the Baroni-Urbani and Buser coefficient, and group comparisons used two-tailed Wilcoxon tests in R. In TCRdb, the immuneACCESS table is reduced to in-frame sequences with V and J assigned. These tables do not hold every clone; where another copy was compared, an unresolved V gene accounts for under half, and the others remain unexplained. The V and J calls and clone size come from that table; D and trimming were worked out from the DNA. In this sample the table shows roughly 130,000 clones, 88% of which occur a single time. The top ten clonotypes cover around 6% of the sample.

This sample's time point label indicates: blood 2 weeks post-SBRT. In the paper's terms, the treatment or condition label means: 15 Gy SBRT to primary tumor, nephrectomy 4 weeks later. To track tumor-enriched clonotypes, serial peripheral blood was sampled from radiation-treated patients at baseline and at 2 weeks and 4 weeks after SBRT. Every patient had renal cell carcinoma of clear cell pathology. Genomic DNA for TCR sequencing was prepared using the QIAamp DNA Blood Mini Kit (Qiagen). The analyses included just those samples that passed every quality control check. A remark on this clone: Its antigen is not yet known. One base away there is no much larger clone; base qualities are not given.

V is shortened by 4 bases, J by 0 bases, and the region joining them spans 11 bases. Including the terminal cysteine and phenylalanine, the CDR3 comprises 15 residues. Of all the DNA, just the CDR3 is kept, 45 bases in frame from base 1. According to the germline V gene, CDR1 reads SGHTS and CDR2 reads YDEGEE. Sequenced material: blood, taken from a patient whose treatment included radiotherapy and nephrectomy. The TCR sequence derives from a woman in her 70s with renal cell carcinoma. The rearrangement combines TRBV5-8 with TRBJ1-5, with no D gene named confidently. CDR3 protein: CASSVKGPSNQPQHF. The nucleotide sequence reads TGTGCCAGCAGCGTGAAGGGTCCTAGCAATCAGCCCCAGCATTTT.